The T cell receptor (beta chain) described here comes from a study of blood T cell repertoires in COVID-19. Study information: Spain, Italy and the United States supplied samples that represented acute and convalescent COVID-19. Sample material is recorded as cDNA or gDNA derived from T cells, B-cell-depleted T cells, or PBMCs.

Unmatched junction bases numbered 3, after V lost 5 bases and J lost 4 bases. This CDR3 has 13 residues. Per the original methods: Amplification of reference gene primers was used by the study to estimate nucleated cell counts. Produced via immunoSEQ multiplex PCR; TCRdb's table is partial and in-frame only. The V and J calls and the clone size are those of that table, but D and trimming were determined from the DNA. The sample records about 290,000 clones, just under 85% being singletons. This clone appeared many times. The chain combines TRBV12-3 or TRBV12-4 with TRBJ1-2; 8 bases line up with TRBD1. The sequence came from a woman aged 45-65 years with active or convalescent COVID-19. The sample was peripheral blood. The chain's CDR3 is CASSVTGAYGYTF. DNA for the CDR3: TGTGCCAGCAGTGTGACAGGGGCCTATGGCTACACCTTC.